Presented here are 6 T cell receptor beta chains from one specimen sequenced in a study of beta chain features in type 1 diabetes. Every isolated RNA sample was fully reverse transcribed, so sequencing captured expressed TCRB transcripts. Using immunoSEQ multiplex PCR, the repertoire was profiled, and TCRdb retains in-frame clones only, with some absent. The repertoire holds hundreds of thousands of clones, with around 10% as singletons. Sequenced sample: naive CD4+ T cells from blood. These receptors originate from a woman between 18 and 30 years old in good health.

This clone came up a few times. This chain uses TRBV29-1 with TRBJ2-1; D uncertain. Germline V gene lookup returns CDR1 SQVTM and CDR2 ANQGSEA. This CDR3 spans 15 amino acids. V was shortened by 3 bases and J by 0 bases, with 12 bases between the two germline ends. Written as DNA, the CDR3 is TGCAGCGTTGACGGAGTTTATAGCTCCTACAATGAGCAGTTCTTC. The encoded protein is CSVDGVYSSYNEQFF.

The chain joins TRBV7-6 to TRBJ2-5; D may be TRBD1 (7 bases). Trimming removed 1 base from V and 2 bases from J, with 14 bases in between. Per the germline V gene, CDR1 is SGHVS and CDR2 is FNYEAQ. The CDR3 runs 16 residues. The CDR3 DNA reads as TGTGCCAGCAGCTTAGTCGGCAGGGGGGTACAAGAGACCCAGTACTTC. Amino acids: CASSLVGRGVQETQYF.

CDR3 bases: TGTGCCAGCAGCTCCGACCTCTCCTACGAGCAGTACTTC. This codes for CASSSDLSYEQYF. The V gene is TRBV11-2, the J gene TRBJ2-7; D not certain. The CDR3 is 13 residues long. Trimming shortened V by 4 bases and J by 0 bases, and 7 bases separated the two germline ends. The V gene's germline CDR1 is SGHAT and CDR2 FQNNGV.

This chain uses TRBV18 with TRBJ2-1, with D possibly TRBD1 on 6 matching bases. V was cut by 3 bases and J by 4 bases, with 7 bases left in between. Germline CDR1 is KGHSH and CDR2 is LQKENI. The CDR3 is 13 residues long. The CDR3 coding sequence is TGTGCCAGCTCACCGGACAGATACAATGAGCAGTTCTTC. Amino acids: CASSPDRYNEQFF.

The V and J genes are TRBV7-2 and TRBJ1-1, with D perhaps matching TRBD1 (5 bases). The CDR3 contains 12 residues. Germline V lookup: CDR1 SGHTA, CDR2 FQGNSA. The V end lost 5 bases, the J end lost 10 bases, and 14 bases lay between the germline ends. As DNA, the CDR3 is TGTGCCAGCAGCCCCGCGGCGGGGGGAGCTTTCTTT. Protein: CASSPAAGGAFF.

This chain joins TRBV15 and TRBJ1-1; D possibly corresponds to TRBD1 (5 bases). Trimming removed 5 bases from V and 2 bases from J, with 15 bases in between. Germline lookup yields CDR1 LNHNV and CDR2 YYDKDF (reference sequence). The CDR3 consists of 15 residues. The CDR3 loop is CATSSPGRANTEAFF. CDR3 nucleotides: TGTGCCACCAGCTCACCAGGGAGGGCTAACACTGAAGCTTTCTTT.